Listed below are T cell receptor beta chains from one sample, sequenced in a study of molecular identifiers for immune sequencing clone quantification. TCRdb redid the calling of the PCR reads with MiXCR, one entry per CDR3 protein. The sample contains about 640,000 distinct CDR3 sequences, about 20% of which appear only once. Sequenced input: naive CD8+ T cells from blood, with Jurkat cell RNA spiked in. All receptors derive from a human donor in good health. Some libraries in this study had Jurkat cell RNA spiked in. Each CDR3 is given with its conserved first and last residue.

v_call	cdr3_aa
TRBV13	CASSLGQAKQSYEQYF
TRBV10-3	CAISESGGVELNSPLHF
TRBV14	CASRTTAEGNTIYF
TRBV13	CAGSYGVLKAEAFF
TRBV7-9	CASSSGTGKYGYTF
TRBV7-9	CASSLYRQTDYEQYF
TRBV6-2/TRBV6-3	CASSYHTGLGEFPTDTQYF
TRBV4-1	CASSQAGITEAFF
TRBV7-8	CASSLSLGQGTYEQYF
TRBV25-1	CASSSVAVCNEQFF
TRBV7-9	CASSLAVQPDTQYF
TRBV7-8	CASSLGSGGAADTQYF
TRBV4-1	CASSQLGLITEAFF
TRBV6-1	CASSGYRDRDHEQYF
TRBV4-3	CASSQDSTYEAFF
TRBV7-9	CASSASGGAYEQYF
TRBV19	CASSILPGEVYEQYF